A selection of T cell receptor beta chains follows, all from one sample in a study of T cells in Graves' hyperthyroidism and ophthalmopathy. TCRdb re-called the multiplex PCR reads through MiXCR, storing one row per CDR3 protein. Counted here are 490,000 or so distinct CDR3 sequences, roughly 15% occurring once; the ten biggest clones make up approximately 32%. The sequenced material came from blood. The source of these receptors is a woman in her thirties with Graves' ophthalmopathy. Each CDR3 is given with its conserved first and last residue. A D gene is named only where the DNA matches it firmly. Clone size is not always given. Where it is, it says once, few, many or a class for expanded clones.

TGTGCCAGCACCTCTGGGGCTATCTCCTACGAGCAGTACTTC	CASTSGAISYEQYF	TRBV7-8	.	many	TRBJ2-7
TGTGCCAGCAGCCCCGGAGGGGGGATCTACACAGATACGCAGTATTTT	CASSPGGGIYTDTQYF	TRBV7-6	.	.	TRBJ2-3
TGCAGTGCTAGAGATATGAGACAGGAGACCTACGAGCAGTACTTC	CSARDMRQETYEQYF	TRBV20-1	.	many	TRBJ2-7
TGTGCCACAGAGAGCAAGACTAGCGGGAGAGGTTACGAGCAGTACTTC	CATESKTSGRGYEQYF	TRBV24-1	TRBD2	many	TRBJ2-7
TGTGCCAGCAGCTTAGCGGACGGAATCAATTCACCCCTCCACTTT	CASSLADGINSPLHF	TRBV7-2	.	few	TRBJ1-6
TGTGCCAGCAGCTTGGGAGGACAGGATACGCAGTATTTT	CASSLGGQDTQYF	TRBV7-3	.	few	TRBJ2-3
TGCAGTGCTAGTGGGGAACTTAGGAATGAGCAGTTCTTC	CSASGELRNEQFF	TRBV20-1	.	many	TRBJ2-1
TGTGCTAGTGGTTTGGTCCCCTCCCCGCGGGAGGAGAACACTGAAGCTTTCTTT	CASGLVPSPREENTEAFF	TRBV12-5	.	few	TRBJ1-1
TGTGCCTGGAGTAGAGGGGCAGCACGGCCCTACGAGCAGTACTTC	CAWSRGAARPYEQYF	TRBV30	.	many	TRBJ2-7
TGCAGTGCTAGAGATCAGGGAGAAAAACTGTTTTTT	CSARDQGEKLFF	TRBV20-1	.	many	TRBJ1-4
TGTGCCAGCAGCCAAGACTGGACTAGCGGGAGGGATGAGCAGTTCTTC	CASSQDWTSGRDEQFF	TRBV3-1	TRBD2	many	TRBJ2-1
TGTGCCAGCACCCTGGGCCTGGGGTCCTATGGCTACACCTTC	CASTLGLGSYGYTF	TRBV7-9	.	.	TRBJ1-2
TGTGCCTTCGTCCTAGCCAACAGGACTAGCGGGACTCACAATGAGCAGTTCTTC	CAFVLANRTSGTHNEQFF	TRBV30	TRBD2	.	TRBJ2-1
TGTGCCAGCAGCTTGTTAGCGGGAGCCAAGAACACCGGGGAGCTGTTTTTT	CASSLLAGAKNTGELFF	TRBV7-3	TRBD2	once	TRBJ2-2
TGTGACAGCAGTTACTCGTGGCAGAGCTACGAGCAGTACTTC	CDSSYSWQSYEQYF	TRBV6-2/TRBV6-3	.	.	TRBJ2-7
TGTGCCAGCAGTTTGGGGCCAGTTAGTGTCGCTGAAGCTTTCTTT	CASSLGPVSVAEAFF	TRBV12-3/TRBV12-4	.	many	TRBJ1-1
TGTGCCAGCAGTTACCCAGGGATCAATGAGCAGTTCTTC	CASSYPGINEQFF	TRBV6-5	.	.	TRBJ2-1
TGTGCCAGTAGTATACCGGGACTAGGGCTAGCCAAAAACATTCAGTACTTC	CASSIPGLGLAKNIQYF	TRBV19	TRBD2	.	TRBJ2-4
TGTGCCACCAGTGATTACGGTACGAGCACAGATACGCAGTATTTT	CATSDYGTSTDTQYF	TRBV24-1	.	few	TRBJ2-3
TGTGCCAGCAGTTTCCAGGGCATAGGTGAAAAACTGTTTTTT	CASSFQGIGEKLFF	TRBV12-3/TRBV12-4	.	many	TRBJ1-4
TGTGCCAGCAGTGAACCTACCCTTACTCTAGCCAAAAACATTCAGTACTTC	CASSEPTLTLAKNIQYF	TRBV6-1	.	.	TRBJ2-4
TGTGCCAGCCCGGGACAGATGAACACTGAAGCTTTCTTT	CASPGQMNTEAFF	TRBV28	TRBD1	many	TRBJ1-1
TGCAGTGCTTTAGCGGGACGGACCAATGAGCAGTTCTTC	CSALAGRTNEQFF	TRBV20-1	TRBD2	many	TRBJ2-1
TGTGCCAGTAGTCCCCCCCGGACTGCCTTCTCTGGAAACACCATATATTTT	CASSPPRTAFSGNTIYF	TRBV19	.	.	TRBJ1-3
TGTGCCAGCAGTGAGATGTCTACTAGCGGGATGCCGCAGTATTTT	CASSEMSTSGMPQYF	TRBV2	TRBD2	.	TRBJ2-3
TGTGCCAGAAATCGGGACCAGTCTTCACCCCTCCACTTT	CARNRDQSSPLHF	TRBV2	.	.	TRBJ1-6
TGTGCCAGCAGTTTACGCCCTGAGGGGTTTTCCCAAGAGACCCAGTACTTC	CASSLRPEGFSQETQYF	TRBV27	.	.	TRBJ2-5
TGTGCCAGCAGTTTAGCCGGTGAATTTCTCTTTGGAAACACCATATATTTT	CASSLAGEFLFGNTIYF	TRBV12-3/TRBV12-4	.	.	TRBJ1-3
TGTGCCAGCAGTGAAGAGGCCCCGGGACACCTCTATGGCTACACCTTC	CASSEEAPGHLYGYTF	TRBV28	.	many	TRBJ1-2
TGTGCCAGCAGCCAAGATGCGGTCACCGGGGAGCTGTTTTTT	CASSQDAVTGELFF	TRBV3-1	.	few	TRBJ2-2
TGTGCCAGCAGATCCGGGACGGTCTACGAGCAGTACTTC	CASRSGTVYEQYF	TRBV28	.	many	TRBJ2-7
TGTGCCAGCAGCCAAGAGGCGCGAGTCCAGTACTTC	CASSQEARVQYF	TRBV3-1	.	many	TRBJ2-5
TGTGCCAGCAGTGAATCCAACCTCCTCGGACAGGTGGGACTTAGCAATCAGCCCCAGCATTTT	CASSESNLLGQVGLSNQPQHF	TRBV6-1	TRBD1	many	TRBJ1-5
TGTGCCAGTACCAATCTGGCCAAGAACACCGGGGAGCTGTTTTTT	CASTNLAKNTGELFF	TRBV19	.	.	TRBJ2-2
TGTGCCAGTAGGAGGACAGGGTTGGGCTACGAGCAGTGCTTC	CASRRTGLGYEQCF	TRBV19	TRBD1	.	TRBJ2-7
TGTGCCAGCAGCTGGACGGGGCTCTATGGCTACACCTTC	CASSWTGLYGYTF	TRBV7-2	.	many	TRBJ1-2
TGCAGTGCAGGCGGGAGGGCAAGGTCCGAGCAGTACTTC	CSAGGRARSEQYF	TRBV20-1	TRBD2	few	TRBJ2-7
TGTGCCAGTAGCCCATACCCCGGGGGTGAGCAGTTCTTC	CASSPYPGGEQFF	TRBV19	.	.	TRBJ2-1
TGTGCCATCGGGACAGGGCCGTCGGTTGGCACAGATACGCAGTATTTT	CAIGTGPSVGTDTQYF	TRBV10-3	TRBD1	.	TRBJ2-3
TGTGCCAGCAGCCCCCCGGGACACCTTTCTAACTATGGCTACACCTTC	CASSPPGHLSNYGYTF	TRBV5-5	.	few	TRBJ1-2
TGTGCCAGCAGCCAATACAGGGGGGTCAATCAGCCCCAGCATTTT	CASSQYRGVNQPQHF	TRBV3-1	TRBD1	many	TRBJ1-5
TGTGCCAGCAGCTTGGGCAGCCTTAGCACTAATTCACCCCTCCACTTT	CASSLGSLSTNSPLHF	TRBV7-2	.	few	TRBJ1-6
TGTGCCAGCAGCTTAGCTTTGAGGGGGGATCAGCCCCAGCATTTT	CASSLALRGDQPQHF	TRBV7-8	.	many	TRBJ1-5
TGTGCCAGCAGCGCGGGTGGGTCCTTCTCGGAGCCCCAGCATTTT	CASSAGGSFSEPQHF	TRBV6-1	.	many	TRBJ1-5
TGTGCCAGCAGTTACAGAGGGAGGAATCAGCCCCAGCATTTT	CASSYRGRNQPQHF	TRBV6-5	.	.	TRBJ1-5
TGCGCCAGCACTCCATCCCCCGTCTCCTGGGACAATGAGCAGTTCTTC	CASTPSPVSWDNEQFF	TRBV5-1	.	many	TRBJ2-1
TGTGCCAGCAGTTACGGGGCTAGCGGGGACGGGGAGCTGTTTTTT	CASSYGASGDGELFF	TRBV6-2/TRBV6-3	TRBD2	few	TRBJ2-2
TGTGCCACCAGTGCCCTTGGGCACGTCAGCACAGATACGCAGTATTTT	CATSALGHVSTDTQYF	TRBV24-1	.	.	TRBJ2-3
TGTGCCAGCAGAGAGAAAGACACAAAACGGCGCAATGAGCAGTTCTTC	CASREKDTKRRNEQFF	TRBV6-1	.	.	TRBJ2-1
TGTGCCAGCAGTCGGGCAGGACCAAACACTGAAGCTTTCTTT	CASSRAGPNTEAFF	TRBV2	.	many	TRBJ1-1
TGTGCCAGCAGCCAAGATAACGGGGCATACGAGCAGTACTTC	CASSQDNGAYEQYF	TRBV4-2	.	few	TRBJ2-7
TGTGCCAGCAGCTTCAGGACAGGGGGGAGTGGGGAGCAGTACTTC	CASSFRTGGSGEQYF	TRBV7-2	TRBD1	many	TRBJ2-7
TGCAGCGTTGAAGATGTAAAGGGCTCGGTCGGGGAGCTGTTTTTT	CSVEDVKGSVGELFF	TRBV29-1	.	.	TRBJ2-2
TGTGCCAGCAGTTTTAACCCGGGACTAGCGGGAGACACCGGGGAGCTGTTTTTT	CASSFNPGLAGDTGELFF	TRBV28	TRBD2	.	TRBJ2-2
TGTGCCAGCTCACCACTACAATTTACAGGGAACACCGGGGAGCTGTTTTTT	CASSPLQFTGNTGELFF	TRBV18	.	few	TRBJ2-2
TGTGCCAGCACCAAGAGGGGCAGGGGGGGAATTAATAGCAATCAGCCCCAGCATTTT	CASTKRGRGGINSNQPQHF	TRBV6-1	TRBD1	.	TRBJ1-5